What follows are 26 T cell receptor beta chains derived from one specimen sequenced in a study of T cells after yellow fever vaccination. MiXCR, applied by TCRdb to the 5' RACE reads, yields one record per CDR3 protein. The sample has some 250,000 distinct CDR3 sequences, less than 9% seen once; the top ten hold approximately 0.87%. The input for sequencing was CD4+ T cells sorted from PBMCs, taken 15 days after the yellow fever booster vaccination. The receptors originated from a man between 25 and 39 years old who received the YFV17D yellow fever vaccine.

The chain joins TRBV29-1 to TRBJ2-3, with a weak D call TRBD1 (6 bases). The CDR3 extends over 15 amino acids. CDR1 is SQVTM, CDR2 ANQGSEA, per germline. The V and J ends lost 5 bases and 2 bases respectively, with 17 bases between them. Written as DNA, the CDR3 is TGCAGCGTTAGGCAGGGGATCGAGTCCACAGATACGCAGTATTTT. Translated, it gives CSVRQGIESTDTQYF.

This clonotype was found a few times. The gene calls are TRBV6-5 and TRBJ1-1; D gene ambiguous. This CDR3 region has 14 residues. Trimming took 6 bases from V and 4 from J, leaving 15 bases between them. Germline V CDR1 and CDR2: MNHEY, SVGAGI. Here the CDR3 reads CASRKGGVSTEAFF. CDR3 bases: TGTGCCAGCAGAAAGGGAGGCGTGAGCACTGAAGCTTTCTTT.

This clonotype occurred a few times. The V call is TRBV28, the J call TRBJ2-5; D not certain. V was clipped by 5 bases and J by 4 bases, with 14 bases between them. The CDR3 sequence is 14 residues long. The V gene's germline CDR1 is MDHEN and CDR2 SYDVKM. Here the CDR3 DNA reads TGTGCCAGCAGTGCGGCCTTGACCGGAGAGACCCAGTACTTC. Residues: CASSAALTGETQYF.

The sample holds many counts of this clonotype. This chain uses TRBV21-1 with TRBJ1-5. TRBV21-1 is a pseudogene. CDR3 size: 13 residues. The CDR3 reads CASLTVTNQPQHF. The CDR3 DNA reads TGTGCCAGCCTGACGGTGACTAATCAGCCCCAGCATTTT.

This clonotype was counted many times. The CDR3 DNA reads TGTGCCAGCAGCTCCGTCCGTACGATGAACACTGAAGCTTTCTTT. Its protein is CASSSVRTMNTEAFF. The rearrangement joins TRBV5-6 to TRBJ1-1; D uncertain. The CDR3 is 15 amino acids. Deletions cut 3 bases from V and 0 bases from J, with 12 bases between. Germline CDR1 is SGHDT and CDR2 is YYEEEE.

This clonotype has only a few counts. This sequence joins TRBV10-3 and TRBJ2-4; TRBD1 agrees at 10 bases. The germline V gene has CDR1 ENHRY and CDR2 SYGVKD. V was pared by 5 bases and J by 6 bases, with 4 bases of the junction left unmatched. This CDR3 contains 14 residues. This CDR3 reads CAISTGTGVNIQYF. The DNA of the CDR3 is TGTGCCATCAGTACCGGGACAGGGGTAAACATTCAGTACTTC.

The chain has TRBV7-9 and TRBJ2-7; D ambiguous. Germline loops: CDR1 SEHNR, CDR2 FQNEAQ (reference sequence). This CDR3 region has 13 residues. V lost 4 bases to trimming and J lost 4 bases, with 11 bases between them. CDR3 sequence reads: CASSYPTQYEQYF. As DNA, the CDR3 is TGTGCCAGCAGCTATCCTACACAATACGAGCAGTACTTC. The whole variable domain, filled in from reference TRBV7-9 and TRBJ2-7, reads DTGVSQNPRHKITKRGQNVTFRCDPISEHNRLYWYRQTLGQGPEFLTYFQNEAQLEKSRLLSDRFSAERPKGSFSTLEIQRTEQGDSAMYLCASSYPTQYEQYFGPGTRLTVT.

This clonotype was seen ten or more times. The V gene is TRBV7-2, the J gene TRBJ2-3; 7 positions match TRBD2. The germline gives CDR1 SGHTA, CDR2 FQGNSA. CDR3 length equals 16 residues. Trimming removed 3 bases from V and 1 base from J; junction bases left unmatched: 7. CDR3 region: CASSFWGGRGTDTQYF. Written as DNA, the CDR3 is TGTGCCAGCAGCTTTTGGGGCGGGAGAGGCACAGATACGCAGTATTTT.

This clonotype was found a few times. The chain carries TRBV20-1 and TRBJ2-5; 10 nucleotides match TRBD2. CDR3 size: 17 residues. Germline CDR1 reads DFQATT; CDR2 reads SNEGSKA (reference sequence). Trimming cost V 0 bases and J 4 bases; bases outside gene matches: 11. CDR3 DNA sequence: TGCAGTGCTAGAGACCACTCTAGCGGGAGTATTGGAGAGACCCAGTACTTC. It specifies CSARDHSSGSIGETQYF.

In this sample, this clonotype turned up a few times. The V and J genes are TRBV6-2 or TRBV6-3 and TRBJ1-1; D is undetermined. Trimming took off 8 bases at V and 7 bases at J, with 11 bases between the two ends. Germline CDR1 reads MNHEY; CDR2 reads SVGEGT. This CDR3 contains 11 residues. The CDR3 here is CASVAVFEAFF. Here the CDR3 DNA reads TGTGCCAGCGTTGCGGTGTTTGAAGCTTTCTTT.

This clonotype was detected many times. The chain carries TRBV3-1 and TRBJ2-1, with 11 nucleotides matching TRBD2. The trim removed 3 bases at V and 8 bases at J, leaving 6 bases unmatched. Germline CDR1 reads LGHDT; CDR2 reads YNNKEL (reference sequence). The CDR3 extends over 15 amino acids. The CDR3 loop is CASSQTRTSGYEQFF. The CDR3 DNA is TGTGCCAGCAGCCAGACTCGGACTAGCGGGTATGAGCAGTTCTTC.

The J gene is TRBJ1-1, the V gene TRBV29-1, with 8 bases fitting TRBD1. There are 15 residues in the CDR3. CDR1 and CDR2 (germline): SQVTM, ANQGSEA. V was pared by 2 bases and J by 6 bases, with 11 bases of the junction left unmatched. The CDR3: CSVEPLQGARAEAFF. CDR3 in DNA: TGCAGCGTTGAACCGTTGCAGGGGGCGAGGGCTGAAGCTTTCTTT.

This clonotype was counted a few times. This chain uses TRBV5-1 with TRBJ2-5; D possibly corresponds to TRBD2 (6 bases). The germline V gene has CDR1 SGHRS and CDR2 YFSETQ. This CDR3 has 16 residues. Trimming left V 4 bases short and J 5 bases short, with 21 bases between. The CDR3, as DNA: TGCGCCAGCAGCCCAAGCGTCCTCCGGGCGGGGGAGACCCAGTACTTC. It encodes CASSPSVLRAGETQYF.

This clonotype was picked up many times. The V gene is TRBV28, the J gene TRBJ2-5, with 7 bases lining up with TRBD1. Germline CDR1 reads MDHEN; CDR2 reads SYDVKM. The CDR3 is 13 amino acids. After removal of 5 bases from V and 0 bases from J, the junction contained 0 bases not matched to a gene. The CDR3 DNA is TGTGCCAGCAGTACAGGGGACCAAGAGACCCAGTACTTC. It codes for CASSTGDQETQYF.

Written as DNA, the CDR3 is TGCAGTGCTGAAAAAGGGGGAGGGAGTGGAACAGATACGCAGTATTTT. Residues: CSAEKGGGSGTDTQYF. The genes are TRBV20-1 and TRBJ2-3; D perhaps matches TRBD2 (7 bases). Germline loops: CDR1 DFQATT, CDR2 SNEGSKA (reference sequence). Trimming left V 5 bases short and J 3 bases short, with 21 bases between. The CDR3 contains 16 residues.

In this sample, this clonotype turned up a few times. The V gene is TRBV27, the J gene TRBJ2-5; TRBD1 matches at 12 bases. This CDR3 spans 16 amino acids. The V segment lost 6 bases and the J segment 5 bases; nucleotides outside the gene matches: 10. Germline CDR1 is MNHEY and CDR2 is SMNVEV (reference sequence). In DNA, the CDR3 is TGTGCCAGCAGACCTCGAAGGGACAGGGGGCCTGAGACCCAGTACTTC. It encodes CASRPRRDRGPETQYF.

V and J are TRBV11-3 and TRBJ2-1; TRBD1 might be the D (6 bases). Germline CDR1 is SGHNT and CDR2 is YENEEA. The length of the CDR3 is 13 residues. The V gene lost 3 bases and the J gene lost 6 bases, with 9 bases spanning the gap. The DNA of the CDR3 is TGTGCCAGCAGCTTGGAGACAGGCAATGAGCAGTTCTTC. Protein sequence: CASSLETGNEQFF.

A few counts support this clonotype. The V call is TRBV27, the J call TRBJ2-2, with TRBD1 as a possible D gene (6 bases). The length of the CDR3 is 15 residues. Trimming left V 6 bases short and J 4 bases short, with 15 bases between. Per the germline V gene, CDR1 is MNHEY and CDR2 is SMNVEV (reference sequence). The CDR3 DNA reads TGTGCCAGCAGCCCGTTCATAGGGGGCACCGGGGAGCTGTTTTTT. It yields the protein CASSPFIGGTGELFF.

CDR3 residues: CSVRGEGYEQYF. CDR3 nucleotide sequence: TGCAGTGTCCGAGGAGAAGGGTACGAGCAGTACTTC. V is TRBV20-1 and J is TRBJ2-7; D is ambiguous. V was cut by 7 bases and J by 4 bases, with 14 bases left in between. Germline V gene sequence: CDR1 DFQATT, CDR2 SNEGSKA (reference sequence). The length of the CDR3 is 12 residues.

This chain uses TRBV12-3 or TRBV12-4 with TRBJ2-3; TRBD2 aligns across 11 bases. This CDR3 spans 17 amino acids. V lost 3 bases to trimming and J lost 7 bases; unmatched junction nucleotides: 12. This CDR3 is CASSFSSGLAATYTQYF. CDR3 DNA sequence: TGTGCCAGCAGTTTCTCCTCGGGACTAGCGGCTACCTATACGCAGTATTTT.

This chain links TRBV24-1 with TRBJ2-2, with 8 bases lining up with TRBD1. This CDR3 contains 17 residues. The junction had 6 bases not matched to a gene; V was cut back by 4 bases and J by 0 bases. Germline CDR1 reads KGHDR; CDR2 reads SFDVKD. The CDR3 bases are TGTGCCACCAGTGAGCTGACGACAGGGGCGAACACCGGGGAGCTGTTTTTT. This codes for CATSELTTGANTGELFF.

This clonotype was observed a few times. The V gene is TRBV20-1, the J gene TRBJ2-1, with 13 bases matching TRBD2. The junction had 3 bases not matched to a gene; V was cut back by 2 bases and J by 8 bases. CDR1 and CDR2 (germline): DFQATT, SNEGSKA (reference sequence). The CDR3 covers 14 residues. As DNA, the CDR3 is TGCAGTGCTAGACCACTAGCGGGAGGGCATGAGCAGTTCTTC. It yields the protein CSARPLAGGHEQFF.

This clonotype has just a few counts. The V call is TRBV6-5, the J call TRBJ2-1; 7 positions agree with TRBD1. The CDR3 is 17 amino acids. Germline assignment: CDR1 MNHEY and CDR2 SVGAGI. The trim removed 4 bases at V and 3 bases at J, leaving 12 bases unmatched. The CDR3: CASSFPRTGQDYNEQFF. CDR3 sequence (DNA): TGTGCCAGCAGTTTCCCCAGGACAGGCCAGGACTACAATGAGCAGTTCTTC.

This clonotype was observed a handful of times. This CDR3 reads CSASRGRTNTEAFF. The CDR3 nucleotides read TGCAGTGCCTCCAGGGGGCGGACTAACACTGAAGCTTTCTTT. The chain combines TRBV20-1 with TRBJ1-1, with 8 bases identical to TRBD1. V was clipped by 6 bases and J by 2 bases; unmatched bases: 8. Germline values: CDR1 DFQATT, CDR2 SNEGSKA (reference sequence). The CDR3 has 14 amino acids.

This clonotype was counted between two and nine times. The rearrangement uses TRBV4-2 and TRBJ1-5; possible D gene TRBD1, 6 bases. Germline V gene lookup returns CDR1 LGHNA and CDR2 YNFKEQ. V lost 1 base to trimming and J lost 5 bases, with 9 bases between them. This CDR3 has 14 residues. CDR3: CASSQAGVDQPQHF. DNA of the CDR3: TGTGCCAGCAGCCAAGCAGGGGTGGATCAGCCCCAGCATTTT.

This clonotype was seen many times. The chain couples TRBV24-1 to TRBJ2-1; 8 bases fit TRBD2. With V trimmed by 3 bases and J by 5 bases, 5 bases remained unmatched. In germline, CDR1 is KGHDR, CDR2 SFDVKD. CDR3 size: 15 residues. CDR3 DNA: TGTGCCACCAGTGATGGGACTAGATTCCACAATGAGCAGTTCTTC. As protein: CATSDGTRFHNEQFF.